These T cell receptor beta chains were read from a single sample in a study of shared clonotypes between healthy human individuals. Clones were read by immunoSEQ multiplex PCR, and TCRdb kept only the in-frame ones, dropping some. The table includes approximately 320,000 clones, around 67% detected once. The sample taken for sequencing was memory CD4+ T cells sorted from blood. The receptors come from a young man in good health. CDR3s include the opening cysteine and the closing phenylalanine or tryptophan. Fields, in order: clone size, J gene, D gene, V gene, CDR3 protein, CDR3 DNA. The D gene is left open where the match is weak. For some rows the clone size is stated as once, few or many, or as a class when expanded; others skip it.

clone size: .; J gene: TRBJ2-5; D gene: TRBD1; V gene: TRBV5-1; CDR3 protein: CASSSTWGITGQPQETQYF; CDR3 DNA: TGCGCCAGCAGCTCGACTTGGGGTATCACGGGACAGCCTCAAGAGACCCAGTACTTC
clone size: .; J gene: TRBJ2-3; D gene: .; V gene: TRBV13; CDR3 protein: CASSPIADTQYF; CDR3 DNA: TGTGCCAGCAGCCCAATTGCAGATACGCAGTATTTT
clone size: once; J gene: TRBJ2-5; D gene: .; V gene: TRBV5-1; CDR3 protein: CASSLAGFTSLETQYF; CDR3 DNA: TGCGCCAGCAGCTTGGCCGGTTTCACGAGTCTGGAGACCCAGTACTTC
clone size: .; J gene: TRBJ2-1; D gene: TRBD2; V gene: TRBV5-1; CDR3 protein: CASSVTGTSGHNEQFF; CDR3 DNA: TGCGCCAGCAGCGTCACCGGGACTAGCGGGCACAATGAGCAGTTCTTC
clone size: .; J gene: TRBJ2-3; D gene: TRBD2; V gene: TRBV6-5; CDR3 protein: CASGGLAASDTQYF; CDR3 DNA: TGTGCCAGCGGCGGGCTAGCGGCTTCAGATACGCAGTATTTT
clone size: once; J gene: TRBJ2-5; D gene: .; V gene: TRBV7-6; CDR3 protein: CASSRSLETQYF; CDR3 DNA: TGTGCCAGCAGCCGTAGCCTGGAGACCCAGTACTTC
clone size: .; J gene: TRBJ2-1; D gene: TRBD2; V gene: TRBV9; CDR3 protein: CASSVEARTSVNEQFF; CDR3 DNA: TGTGCCAGCAGCGTAGAAGCGAGGACTAGTGTGAATGAGCAGTTCTTC
clone size: .; J gene: TRBJ2-1; D gene: .; V gene: TRBV29-1; CDR3 protein: CSVRRDYNEQFF; CDR3 DNA: TGCAGCGTTCGTCGGGACTACAATGAGCAGTTCTTC
clone size: few; J gene: TRBJ2-2; D gene: .; V gene: TRBV25-1; CDR3 protein: CASSDIGLSGELFF; CDR3 DNA: TGTGCCAGCAGTGATATCGGACTGAGCGGGGAGCTGTTTTTT
clone size: .; J gene: TRBJ2-1; D gene: TRBD2; V gene: TRBV11-2; CDR3 protein: CASRTTSFHEQFF; CDR3 DNA: TGTGCCAGCAGAACGACTAGCTTCCATGAGCAGTTCTTC
clone size: .; J gene: TRBJ2-1; D gene: TRBD2; V gene: TRBV7-8; CDR3 protein: CASSFYLADYNEQFF; CDR3 DNA: TGTGCCAGCAGCTTCTACCTAGCGGATTACAATGAGCAGTTCTTC
clone size: once; J gene: TRBJ1-1; D gene: .; V gene: TRBV18; CDR3 protein: CASSEGNSPEAFF; CDR3 DNA: TGTGCCAGCTCCGAGGGTAACTCTCCTGAAGCTTTCTTT
clone size: few; J gene: TRBJ1-1; D gene: .; V gene: TRBV30; CDR3 protein: CAWGREGSTEAFF; CDR3 DNA: TGTGCCTGGGGGCGAGAGGGGAGCACTGAAGCTTTCTTT
clone size: .; J gene: TRBJ1-1; D gene: .; V gene: TRBV9; CDR3 protein: CASSVLAQGNVNTEAFF; CDR3 DNA: TGTGCCAGCAGCGTACTAGCACAGGGTAACGTGAACACTGAAGCTTTCTTT
clone size: .; J gene: TRBJ1-1; D gene: .; V gene: TRBV27; CDR3 protein: CASSWGGGYTEAFF; CDR3 DNA: TGTGCCAGCAGTTGGGGAGGGGGTTACACTGAAGCTTTCTTT
clone size: .; J gene: TRBJ2-7; D gene: .; V gene: TRBV10-2; CDR3 protein: CASSLGLLGDEQYF; CDR3 DNA: TGCGCCAGCAGCCTTGGACTGCTGGGTGACGAGCAGTACTTC
clone size: .; J gene: TRBJ1-2; D gene: .; V gene: TRBV18; CDR3 protein: CASSSTSHRRGSFYGYTF; CDR3 DNA: TGTGCCAGCTCATCAACTTCCCACCGCCGGGGAAGCTTCTATGGCTACACCTTC
clone size: .; J gene: TRBJ1-5; D gene: .; V gene: TRBV28; CDR3 protein: CASSIGFQPQHF; CDR3 DNA: TGTGCCAGCAGTATAGGGTTTCAGCCCCAGCATTTT
clone size: .; J gene: TRBJ1-1; D gene: .; V gene: TRBV7-6; CDR3 protein: CASSLLIGGEAFF; CDR3 DNA: TGTGCCAGCAGCTTATTAATTGGGGGTGAAGCTTTCTTT
clone size: .; J gene: TRBJ2-7; D gene: .; V gene: TRBV19; CDR3 protein: CASSHQHSYEQYF; CDR3 DNA: TGTGCCAGTAGTCATCAACACTCCTACGAGCAGTACTTC
clone size: many; J gene: TRBJ2-4; D gene: TRBD1; V gene: TRBV5-6; CDR3 protein: CASSLYDRGSNIQYF; CDR3 DNA: TGTGCCAGCAGCTTATACGACAGGGGAAGTAACATTCAGTACTTC
clone size: .; J gene: TRBJ2-2; D gene: .; V gene: TRBV11-2; CDR3 protein: CASSWGLGGELFF; CDR3 DNA: TGTGCCAGCAGCTGGGGGTTGGGCGGGGAGCTGTTTTTT
clone size: many; J gene: TRBJ1-3; D gene: .; V gene: TRBV5-6; CDR3 protein: CASSFRTYGNTIYF; CDR3 DNA: TGTGCCAGCAGCTTCAGGACCTACGGGAACACCATATATTTT
clone size: .; J gene: TRBJ2-7; D gene: TRBD2; V gene: TRBV7-9; CDR3 protein: CASSLGSSGIYEQYF; CDR3 DNA: TGTGCCAGCAGCTTGGGGTCTAGCGGCATCTACGAGCAGTACTTC
clone size: medium-sized; J gene: TRBJ1-2; D gene: .; V gene: TRBV28; CDR3 protein: CASSPGGGYGGYTF; CDR3 DNA: TGTGCCAGCAGCCCTGGGGGAGGGTACGGTGGCTACACCTTC
clone size: .; J gene: TRBJ1-6; D gene: TRBD1; V gene: TRBV6-5; CDR3 protein: CASSNRGRNSPLHF; CDR3 DNA: TGTGCCAGCAGCAACAGGGGTCGAAATTCACCCCTCCACTTT
clone size: .; J gene: TRBJ1-3; D gene: TRBD1; V gene: TRBV7-2; CDR3 protein: CASSPWTGGNSGNTIYF; CDR3 DNA: TGTGCCAGCAGCCCTTGGACAGGGGGCAACTCTGGAAACACCATATATTTT
clone size: .; J gene: TRBJ2-2; D gene: .; V gene: TRBV5-1; CDR3 protein: CASSSSGTNTGELFF; CDR3 DNA: TGCGCCAGCAGCTCCAGTGGCACGAACACCGGGGAGCTGTTTTTT
clone size: .; J gene: TRBJ2-1; D gene: TRBD2; V gene: TRBV10-2; CDR3 protein: CASTAGTSELGRFF; CDR3 DNA: TGCGCCAGCACAGCCGGGACTAGCGAGCTTGGTCGGTTCTTC
clone size: .; J gene: TRBJ2-7; D gene: TRBD1; V gene: TRBV2; CDR3 protein: CASSPGTGVNEQYF; CDR3 DNA: TGTGCCAGCAGCCCCGGGACAGGGGTGAACGAGCAGTACTTC
clone size: .; J gene: TRBJ1-1; D gene: TRBD1; V gene: TRBV29-1; CDR3 protein: CSVGQGASSEAFF; CDR3 DNA: TGCAGCGTTGGACAGGGTGCTTCTTCTGAAGCTTTCTTT
clone size: .; J gene: TRBJ2-1; D gene: TRBD2; V gene: TRBV10-2; CDR3 protein: CASSGLAGYNEQFF; CDR3 DNA: TGCGCCAGCTCTGGACTAGCGGGATACAATGAGCAGTTCTTC
clone size: once; J gene: TRBJ2-7; D gene: .; V gene: TRBV28; CDR3 protein: CASSLVVGYEQYF; CDR3 DNA: TGTGCCAGCAGTTTAGTTGTGGGATACGAGCAGTACTTC
clone size: .; J gene: TRBJ1-5; D gene: .; V gene: TRBV9; CDR3 protein: CALFAERRGSNQPQHF; CDR3 DNA: TGTGCCCTATTCGCTGAACGCAGGGGAAGCAATCAGCCCCAGCATTTT
clone size: .; J gene: TRBJ2-7; D gene: .; V gene: TRBV5-6; CDR3 protein: CASSLLHEQYF; CDR3 DNA: TGTGCCAGCAGCCTTTTGCACGAGCAGTACTTC
clone size: .; J gene: TRBJ1-2; D gene: .; V gene: TRBV18; CDR3 protein: CASSISQDGDGYTF; CDR3 DNA: TGTGCCAGCTCAATTTCACAGGACGGCGATGGCTACACCTTC
clone size: .; J gene: TRBJ2-3; D gene: TRBD2; V gene: TRBV9; CDR3 protein: CASSVVGLAGGDTDTQYF; CDR3 DNA: TGTGCCAGCAGCGTAGTGGGACTAGCGGGAGGGGACACAGATACGCAGTATTTT
clone size: .; J gene: TRBJ2-5; D gene: .; V gene: TRBV6-6; CDR3 protein: CASSYARYGETQYF; CDR3 DNA: TGTGCCAGCAGTTACGCGCGGTATGGAGAGACCCAGTACTTC
clone size: .; J gene: TRBJ2-1; D gene: .; V gene: TRBV4-1; CDR3 protein: CASSQESGEQFF; CDR3 DNA: TGCGCCAGCAGCCAAGAATCCGGTGAGCAGTTCTTC
clone size: .; J gene: TRBJ2-1; D gene: .; V gene: TRBV5-4; CDR3 protein: CASSVKTRGTYNEQFF; CDR3 DNA: TGTGCCAGCAGCGTAAAGACACGAGGGACCTACAATGAGCAGTTCTTC
clone size: .; J gene: TRBJ1-5; D gene: .; V gene: TRBV6-1; CDR3 protein: CASSEDVGWARSQPQHF; CDR3 DNA: TGTGCCAGCAGTGAAGACGTCGGGTGGGCAAGGAGTCAGCCCCAGCATTTT
clone size: once; J gene: TRBJ2-7; D gene: TRBD2; V gene: TRBV9; CDR3 protein: CASSSLPSGSGEQYF; CDR3 DNA: TGTGCCAGCAGTTCCCTGCCTAGCGGGAGTGGGGAGCAGTACTTC
clone size: .; J gene: TRBJ1-5; D gene: .; V gene: TRBV5-5; CDR3 protein: CASTDDFGTQHF; CDR3 DNA: TGTGCCAGCACTGATGATTTCGGCACCCAGCATTTT
clone size: .; J gene: TRBJ2-1; D gene: TRBD2; V gene: TRBV15; CDR3 protein: CATSRETSGNSYNEQFF; CDR3 DNA: TGTGCCACCAGCAGAGAAACTAGCGGGAACTCCTACAATGAGCAGTTCTTC
clone size: .; J gene: TRBJ2-5; D gene: TRBD2; V gene: TRBV7-2; CDR3 protein: CASSQLGLAGYQETQYF; CDR3 DNA: TGTGCCAGCAGCCAATTAGGACTAGCGGGATATCAAGAGACCCAGTACTTC
clone size: .; J gene: TRBJ1-1; D gene: .; V gene: TRBV28; CDR3 protein: CASSWGDHTNTEAFF; CDR3 DNA: TGTGCCAGCAGTTGGGGAGACCACACGAACACTGAAGCTTTCTTT
clone size: .; J gene: TRBJ2-3; D gene: .; V gene: TRBV29-1; CDR3 protein: CSPLLGGTDTQYF; CDR3 DNA: TGCAGCCCTCTGCTCGGCGGGACAGATACGCAGTATTTT
clone size: .; J gene: TRBJ1-1; D gene: .; V gene: TRBV7-8; CDR3 protein: CASSLTTGNTEAFF; CDR3 DNA: TGTGCCAGCAGCTTGACGACAGGGAACACTGAAGCTTTCTTT
clone size: .; J gene: TRBJ2-3; D gene: .; V gene: TRBV11-3; CDR3 protein: CASSLLPAGAGGGTDTQYF; CDR3 DNA: TGTGCCAGCAGCTTACTTCCGGCTGGAGCAGGCGGAGGCACAGATACGCAGTATTTT
clone size: .; J gene: TRBJ2-1; D gene: .; V gene: TRBV5-1; CDR3 protein: CASSRQDYNEQFF; CDR3 DNA: TGCGCCAGCAGCCGACAGGATTACAATGAGCAGTTCTTC
clone size: .; J gene: TRBJ2-1; D gene: .; V gene: TRBV11-3; CDR3 protein: CASSLSAPTEQFF; CDR3 DNA: TGTGCCAGCAGCTTATCCGCCCCTACGGAGCAGTTCTTC
clone size: .; J gene: TRBJ2-3; D gene: TRBD2; V gene: TRBV20-1; CDR3 protein: CSSGGRGTQYF; CDR3 DNA: TGCAGTTCCGGGGGGAGGGGTACGCAGTATTTT
clone size: .; J gene: TRBJ2-2; D gene: TRBD1; V gene: TRBV5-1; CDR3 protein: CASTVQQGAANTGELFF; CDR3 DNA: TGCGCCAGCACAGTCCAACAGGGGGCCGCGAACACCGGGGAGCTGTTTTTT
clone size: many; J gene: TRBJ1-4; D gene: .; V gene: TRBV29-1; CDR3 protein: CSANTAGKLFF; CDR3 DNA: TGCAGCGCCAACACAGCTGGAAAACTGTTTTTT
clone size: .; J gene: TRBJ2-5; D gene: .; V gene: TRBV27; CDR3 protein: CASSFNSKTQYF; CDR3 DNA: TGTGCCAGCAGTTTTAATTCGAAGACCCAGTACTTC
clone size: .; J gene: TRBJ2-3; D gene: TRBD1; V gene: TRBV27; CDR3 protein: CASSLNWNRGRDTQYF; CDR3 DNA: TGTGCCAGCAGTCTCAACTGGAACAGGGGAAGAGATACGCAGTATTTT